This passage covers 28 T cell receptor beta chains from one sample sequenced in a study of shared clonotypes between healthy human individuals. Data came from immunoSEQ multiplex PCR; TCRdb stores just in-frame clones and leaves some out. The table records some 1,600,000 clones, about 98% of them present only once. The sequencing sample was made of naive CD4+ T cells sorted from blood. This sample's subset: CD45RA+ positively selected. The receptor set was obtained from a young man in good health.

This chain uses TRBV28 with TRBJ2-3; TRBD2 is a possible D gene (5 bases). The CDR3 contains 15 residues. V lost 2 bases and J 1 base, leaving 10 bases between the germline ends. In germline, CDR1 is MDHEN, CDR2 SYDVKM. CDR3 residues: CASSLSGSGTDTQYF. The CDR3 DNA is TGTGCCAGCAGTTTAAGCGGTAGTGGCACAGATACGCAGTATTTT.

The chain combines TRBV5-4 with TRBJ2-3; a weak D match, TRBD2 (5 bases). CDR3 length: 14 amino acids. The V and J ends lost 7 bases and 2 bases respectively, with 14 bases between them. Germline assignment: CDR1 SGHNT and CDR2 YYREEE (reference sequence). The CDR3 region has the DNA TGTGCCAGCCGCCCGAAGGGAGACACAGATACGCAGTATTTT. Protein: CASRPKGDTDTQYF.

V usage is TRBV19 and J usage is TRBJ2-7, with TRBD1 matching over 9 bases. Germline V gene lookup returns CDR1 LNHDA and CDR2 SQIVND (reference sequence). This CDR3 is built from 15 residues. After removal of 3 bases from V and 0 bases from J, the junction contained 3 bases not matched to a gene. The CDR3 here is CASSIVGQGSYEQYF. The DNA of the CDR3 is TGTGCCAGTAGTATTGTGGGACAGGGCTCCTACGAGCAGTACTTC.

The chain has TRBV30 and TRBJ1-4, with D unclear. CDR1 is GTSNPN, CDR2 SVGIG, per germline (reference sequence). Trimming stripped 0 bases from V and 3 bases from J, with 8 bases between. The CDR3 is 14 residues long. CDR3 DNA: TGTGCCTGGAGTGTACGGAGGGCTAATGAAAAACTGTTTTTT. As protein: CAWSVRRANEKLFF.

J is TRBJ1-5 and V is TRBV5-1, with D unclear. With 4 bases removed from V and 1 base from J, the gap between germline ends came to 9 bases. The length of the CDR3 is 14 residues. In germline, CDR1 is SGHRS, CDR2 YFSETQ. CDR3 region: CASSGDGSNQPQHF. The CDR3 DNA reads TGCGCCAGCAGCGGGGATGGGAGCAATCAGCCCCAGCATTTT. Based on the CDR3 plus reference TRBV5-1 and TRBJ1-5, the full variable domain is KAGVTQTPRYLIKTRGQQVTLSCSPISGHRSVSWYQQTPGQGLQFLFEYFSETQRNKGNFPGRFSGRQFSNSRSEMNVSTLELGDSALYLCASSGDGSNQPQHFGDGTRLSIL.

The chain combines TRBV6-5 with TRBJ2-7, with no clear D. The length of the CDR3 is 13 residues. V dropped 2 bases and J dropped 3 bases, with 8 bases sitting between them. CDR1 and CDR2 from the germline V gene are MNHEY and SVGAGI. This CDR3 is CASSYRIFYEQYF. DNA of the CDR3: TGTGCCAGCAGTTACAGGATTTTCTACGAGCAGTACTTC.

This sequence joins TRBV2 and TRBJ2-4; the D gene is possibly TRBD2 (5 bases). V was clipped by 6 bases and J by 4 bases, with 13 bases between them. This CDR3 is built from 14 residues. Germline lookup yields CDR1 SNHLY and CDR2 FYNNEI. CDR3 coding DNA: TGTGCCAGCAGCCCGGACTTCCTAAAAAACATTCAGTACTTC. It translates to CASSPDFLKNIQYF.

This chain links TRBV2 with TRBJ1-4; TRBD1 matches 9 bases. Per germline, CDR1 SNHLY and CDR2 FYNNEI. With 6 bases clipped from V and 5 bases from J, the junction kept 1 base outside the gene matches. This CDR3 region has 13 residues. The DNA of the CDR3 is TGTGCCAGCAGGGGACAGGGAAATGAAAAACTGTTTTTT. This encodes CASRGQGNEKLFF.

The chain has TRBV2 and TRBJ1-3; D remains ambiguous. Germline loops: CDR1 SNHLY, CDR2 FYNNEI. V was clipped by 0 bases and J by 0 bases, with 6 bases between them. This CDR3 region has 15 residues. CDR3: CASSEALPSGNTIYF. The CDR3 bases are TGTGCCAGCAGTGAAGCGCTTCCCTCTGGAAACACCATATATTTT.

CDR3 in DNA: TGTGCCAGCAGTTTGTGGGGGACAGGAGAGAACACTGAAGCTTTCTTT. Amino acids: CASSLWGTGENTEAFF. The rearrangement links TRBV28 to TRBJ1-1; 8 bases are a match to TRBD1. Germline V gene data show CDR1 as MDHEN and CDR2 as SYDVKM. This CDR3 region has 16 residues. V trimming: 3 bases; J trimming: 1 base; junction bases outside the gene matches: 7.

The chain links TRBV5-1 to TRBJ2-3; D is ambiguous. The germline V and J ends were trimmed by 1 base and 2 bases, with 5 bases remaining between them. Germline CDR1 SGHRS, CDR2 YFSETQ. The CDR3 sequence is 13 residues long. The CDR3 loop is CASSLSHTDTQYF. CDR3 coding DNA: TGCGCCAGCAGCTTGTCCCACACAGATACGCAGTATTTT.

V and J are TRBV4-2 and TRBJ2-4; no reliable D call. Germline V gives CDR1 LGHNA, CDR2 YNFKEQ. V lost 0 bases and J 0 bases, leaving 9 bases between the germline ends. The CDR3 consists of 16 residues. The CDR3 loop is CASSQDMLIAKNIQYF. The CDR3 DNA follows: TGTGCCAGCAGCCAAGATATGCTGATAGCCAAAAACATTCAGTACTTC.

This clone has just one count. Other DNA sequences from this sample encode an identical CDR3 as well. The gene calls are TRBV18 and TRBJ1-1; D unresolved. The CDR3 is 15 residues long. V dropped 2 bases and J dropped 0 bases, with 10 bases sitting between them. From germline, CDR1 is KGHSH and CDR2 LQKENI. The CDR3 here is CASSPLEGLNTEAFF. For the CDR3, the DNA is TGTGCCAGCTCACCATTGGAAGGGCTGAACACTGAAGCTTTCTTT.

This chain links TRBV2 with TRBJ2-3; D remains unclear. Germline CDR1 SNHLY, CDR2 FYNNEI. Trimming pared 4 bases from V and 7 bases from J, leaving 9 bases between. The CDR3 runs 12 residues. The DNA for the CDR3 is TGTGCCAGCAGTGCTTTAACGTATACGCAGTATTTT. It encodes CASSALTYTQYF. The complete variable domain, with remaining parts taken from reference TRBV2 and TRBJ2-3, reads EPEVTQTPSHQVTQMGQEVILRCVPISNHLYFYWYRQILGQKVEFLVSFYNNEISEKSEIFDDQFSVERPDGSNFTLKIRSTKLEDSAMYFCASSALTYTQYFGPGTRLTVL.

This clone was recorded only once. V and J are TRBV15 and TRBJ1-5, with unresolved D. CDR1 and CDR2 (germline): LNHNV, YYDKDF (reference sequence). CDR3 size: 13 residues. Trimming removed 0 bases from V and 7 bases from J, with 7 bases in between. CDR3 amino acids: CATSRDRPQPQHF. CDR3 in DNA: TGTGCCACCAGCAGAGATCGTCCCCAGCCCCAGCATTTT. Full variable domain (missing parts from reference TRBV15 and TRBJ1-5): DAMVIQNPRYQVTQFGKPVTLSCSQTLNHNVMYWYQQKSSQAPKLLFHYYDKDFNNEADTPDNFQSRRPNTSFCFLDIRSPGLGDTAMYLCATSRDRPQPQHFGDGTRLSIL.

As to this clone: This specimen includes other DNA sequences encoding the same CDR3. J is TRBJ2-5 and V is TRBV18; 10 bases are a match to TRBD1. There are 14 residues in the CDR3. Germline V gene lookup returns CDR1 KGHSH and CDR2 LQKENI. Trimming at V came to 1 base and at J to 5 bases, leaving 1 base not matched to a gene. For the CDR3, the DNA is TGTGCCAGCTCACCACTGGACAGGGGGGAGACCCAGTACTTC. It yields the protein CASSPLDRGETQYF.

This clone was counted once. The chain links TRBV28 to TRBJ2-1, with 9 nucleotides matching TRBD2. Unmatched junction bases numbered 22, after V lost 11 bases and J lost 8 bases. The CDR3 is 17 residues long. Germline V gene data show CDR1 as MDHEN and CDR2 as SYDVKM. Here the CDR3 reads CAAGRYRAGGLFHEQFF. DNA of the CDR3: TGTGCCGCCGGCCGGTATAGGGCGGGAGGGCTTTTCCATGAGCAGTTCTTC.

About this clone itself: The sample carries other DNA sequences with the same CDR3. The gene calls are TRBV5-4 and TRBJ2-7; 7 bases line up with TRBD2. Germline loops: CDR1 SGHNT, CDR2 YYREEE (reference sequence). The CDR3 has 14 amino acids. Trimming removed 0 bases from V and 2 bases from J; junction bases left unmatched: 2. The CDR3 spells CASSLAGGTYEQYF. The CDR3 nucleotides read TGTGCCAGCAGCTTGGCGGGAGGCACCTACGAGCAGTACTTC.

The DNA for the CDR3 is TGCGCCAGCGGGGAATCAGCGAACACCGGGGAGCTGTTTTTT. Protein product: CASGESANTGELFF. This chain connects TRBV5-1 to TRBJ2-2; D is unresolved. The CDR3 covers 14 residues. Between the trimmed V and J ends, which lost 7 bases and 0 bases, there was a span of 10 bases. Germline V gene data show CDR1 as SGHRS and CDR2 as YFSETQ.

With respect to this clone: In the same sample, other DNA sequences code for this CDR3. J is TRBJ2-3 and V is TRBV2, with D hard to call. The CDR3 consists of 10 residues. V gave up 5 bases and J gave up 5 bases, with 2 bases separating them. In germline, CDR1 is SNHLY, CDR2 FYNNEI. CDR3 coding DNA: TGTGCCAGCAGTCGAGATACGCAGTATTTT. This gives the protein CASSRDTQYF.

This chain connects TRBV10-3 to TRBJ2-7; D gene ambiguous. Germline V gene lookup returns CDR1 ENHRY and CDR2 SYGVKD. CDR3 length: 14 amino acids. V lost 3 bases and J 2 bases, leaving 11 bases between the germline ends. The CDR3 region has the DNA TGTGCCATCAGTGACTCGCCCTCGCCCTACGAGCAGTACTTC. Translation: CAISDSPSPYEQYF.

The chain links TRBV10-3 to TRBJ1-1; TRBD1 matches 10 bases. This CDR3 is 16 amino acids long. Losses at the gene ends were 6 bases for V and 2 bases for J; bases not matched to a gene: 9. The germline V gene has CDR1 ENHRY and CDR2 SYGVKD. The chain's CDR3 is CAIRAGDRGLNTEAFF. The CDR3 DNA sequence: TGTGCCATCAGAGCGGGGGACAGGGGACTTAACACTGAAGCTTTCTTT.

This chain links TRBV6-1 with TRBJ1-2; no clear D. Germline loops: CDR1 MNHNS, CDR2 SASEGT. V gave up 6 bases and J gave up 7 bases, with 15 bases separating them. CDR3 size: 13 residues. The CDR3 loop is CASRTLEAGGYTF. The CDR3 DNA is TGTGCCAGCAGGACACTCGAGGCAGGTGGCTACACCTTC.

CDR3: CSSRGGDYGYTF. The CDR3 coding sequence is TGCAGCTCCCGCGGGGGGGACTATGGCTACACCTTC. V gene TRBV29-1 combines with J gene TRBJ1-2; D possibly corresponds to TRBD1 (5 bases). Per the germline V gene, CDR1 is SQVTM and CDR2 is ANQGSEA. V was pared by 8 bases and J by 3 bases, with 13 bases between. The length of the CDR3 is 12 residues.

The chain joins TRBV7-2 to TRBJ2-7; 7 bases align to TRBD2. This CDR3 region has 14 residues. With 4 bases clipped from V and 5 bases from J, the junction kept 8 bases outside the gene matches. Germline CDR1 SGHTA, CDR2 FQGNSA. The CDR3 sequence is CASSSPGREDEQYF. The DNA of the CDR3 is TGTGCCAGCAGCTCCCCGGGGAGGGAGGACGAGCAGTACTTC. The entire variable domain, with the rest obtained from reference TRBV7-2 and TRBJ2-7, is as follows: GAGVSQSPSNKVTEKGKDVELRCDPISGHTALYWYRQSLGQGLEFLIYFQGNSAPDKSGLPSDRFSAERTGGSVSTLTIQRTQQEDSAVYLCASSSPGREDEQYFGPGTRLTVT.

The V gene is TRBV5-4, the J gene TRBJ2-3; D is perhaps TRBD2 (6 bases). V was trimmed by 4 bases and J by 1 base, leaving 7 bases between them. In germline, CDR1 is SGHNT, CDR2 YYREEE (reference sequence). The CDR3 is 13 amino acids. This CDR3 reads CASSGGGTDTQYF. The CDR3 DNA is TGTGCCAGCAGCGGCGGGGGCACAGATACGCAGTATTTT.

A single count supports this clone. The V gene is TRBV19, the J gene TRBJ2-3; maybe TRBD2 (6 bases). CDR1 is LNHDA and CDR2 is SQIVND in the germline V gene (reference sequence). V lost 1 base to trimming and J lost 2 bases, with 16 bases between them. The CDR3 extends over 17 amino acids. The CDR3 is CASSIASGGANTDTQYF. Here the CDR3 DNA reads TGTGCCAGTAGTATAGCGTCCGGCGGGGCTAACACAGATACGCAGTATTTT.

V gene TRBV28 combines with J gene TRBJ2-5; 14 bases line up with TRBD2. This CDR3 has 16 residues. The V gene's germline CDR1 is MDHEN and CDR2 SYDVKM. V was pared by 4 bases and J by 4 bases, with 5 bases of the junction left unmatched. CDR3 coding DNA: TGTGCCAGCAGTTCCAGACTAGCGGGAGGGGCAGAGACCCAGTACTTC. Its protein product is CASSSRLAGGAETQYF.